A selection of T cell receptor beta chains follows, all from one sample in a study of CD8+ T cells in alopecia areata. Assay used: immunoSEQ multiplex PCR; TCRdb lists only in-frame clones, some missing. The profile shows about 110,000 clones, around 83% of them singletons. The sample in question was CD8+ T cells sorted from blood, obtained at week 24, from a patient treated with tofacitinib. The receptors were sampled from a human donor with alopecia areata. The CDR3 runs from the conserved cysteine through the conserved F or W. A D gene is named only where the DNA matches it firmly. Some rows mark clone size as missing; the rest say once, few, many or name a class of expanded clone.

CDR3 DNA	CDR3 protein	D gene	clone size	J gene	V gene
TGTGCCAGCAGCTTATCGGGTAGTCTAGCGGGTTTCTCCTACAATGAGCAGTTCTTC	CASSLSGSLAGFSYNEQFF	TRBD2	few	TRBJ2-1	TRBV7-9
TGTGCCAGTAGTTCAAAGGGTTACAATGAGCAGTTCTTC	CASSSKGYNEQFF	.	.	TRBJ2-1	TRBV19
TGTGCCAGCAGCTCGTCTCGGGGACCCTATAATTCACCCCTCCACTTT	CASSSSRGPYNSPLHF	.	.	TRBJ1-6	TRBV5-4
TGCAGCGTTGCGGCAGGGGAAGATACGCAGTATTTT	CSVAAGEDTQYF	.	.	TRBJ2-3	TRBV29-1
TGTGCCAGCAGTTCTGGGGCCAACGTCCTGACTTTC	CASSSGANVLTF	.	.	TRBJ2-6	TRBV6-5
TGCGCCAGCAGCCCGGAGGGTACCGGGGAGCTGTTTTTT	CASSPEGTGELFF	.	.	TRBJ2-2	TRBV5-1
TGTGCCAGCAGTGAAGCAGACAGGGTGGGTGAAAAACTGTTTTTT	CASSEADRVGEKLFF	TRBD1	.	TRBJ1-4	TRBV2
TGCAGCGCCTACCAAGAGACCCAGTACTTC	CSAYQETQYF	.	few	TRBJ2-5	TRBV29-1
TGTGCCAGCATAGGGGACAGTGTATACGAGCAGTACTTC	CASIGDSVYEQYF	TRBD1	once	TRBJ2-7	TRBV2
TGTGCCAGTTGGGGGGGGACAGGGAACTCCGAGCAGTACTTC	CASWGGTGNSEQYF	TRBD1	once	TRBJ2-7	TRBV27